This TCR beta chain was retrieved from a study of beta chain features in type 1 diabetes listed by TCRdb under 2018. Turning to the overall study: Mean age, gender distribution, total cell number and subset yield were not different between patients and healthy donors. The study compared the TCRB repertoires of sorted circulating CD4+ T cell subsets in recently diagnosed type 1 diabetes patients with those in matched healthy donors. Across all samples, about 110 million sorted cells were examined, and cell number per subset correlated strongly with RNA yield. Regulatory and stem cell-like memory subsets were obtained from only 8 patients and about eight healthy donors, while naive and central memory subsets were obtained from all 30 or so donors.

This clone appeared a few times. Its binding antigen is unknown. It has no much larger one-base neighbor in the sample; base qualities were not kept. From the germline V gene, CDR1 is MNHNS and CDR2 is SASEGT. V drops 8 bases and J drops 2 bases, leaving 12 bases in between. Including cysteine and phenylalanine, the CDR3 has 13 amino acids. The kept DNA is CDR3 alone, 39 bases in frame from the first base. A single peripheral blood draw of approximately 0.11 L on average was collected from each donor into heparinised tubes. Naive, central memory, regulatory and stem cell-like memory CD4+ T cells were sorted on a BD FACSAria II using a panel including CD45RO, CCR7, CD25, CD127, CD95 and CD27. All sorted populations exceeded 95% purity. PBMCs were separated immediately by Lymphoprep density gradient centrifugation and were stained directly, without being cultured. Samples were stained and sorted in pairs, with one healthy donor and one patient per experiment, so that batch effects were minimized.

General findings and caveats noted by the study authors: At VDJ recombination sites, type 1 diabetes patients had fewer insertions and more deleted nucleotides, which implies abnormalities in thymic rearrangement. Because cDNA was sequenced instead of genomic DNA, activated cells with high expression could be over-represented, although the groups did not differ in activation or CD3 levels. Naive, central memory and regulatory TCRB repertoires appeared to be more similar among patients than among healthy donors. In all four CD4+ subsets, TCRB CDR3 length was moderately but significantly shorter in type 1 diabetes patients. Because small numbers of individuals were included in the HLA sub-analyses, any influence of HLA type on TCRB rearrangement was left unresolved. PCR may preferentially amplify shorter templates, but because patient and control samples were amplified and corrected together, any resulting skew would affect both groups equally.

The High Capacity cDNA Reverse Transcription Kit was used to reverse transcribe all of the isolated RNA, meaning that expressed TCRB transcripts were what got sequenced. Naive, central memory and regulatory T cell samples underwent deep immunoSEQ sequencing, averaging about 3.57 million total reads per sample. After sorted cells were lysed in RLT buffer, RNA was extracted with DNase-treated RNeasy Micro or Mini kits, with the choice depending on cell number. Each cell subset was processed separately to prevent cross-contamination, with patient and healthy donor samples processed together. The immunoSEQ multiplex PCR was used to amplify TCRB sequences from cDNA, generating 87-bp fragments that spanned the CDR3 region. The amplicons were sequenced using the Illumina HiSeq platform. Turning to the authors' computational methods: Synthetic template baselines were used to correct PCR bias computationally, reads within Hamming distance 2 were collapsed together, and singletons that could not be merged were discarded. By aligning reads against IMGT, V, D and J genes, CDR3 length, and insertions or deletions at six rearrangement sites were assigned. Clonotype counts were normalized to sorted cell number within each subset before computing true diversity and Gini coefficients with the tcR R package. The overlap coefficient, calculated on TCRB nucleotide sequences, was used to measure repertoire sharing. Out-of-frame TCRB sequences from naive cells were analyzed as a proxy for the pre-selection repertoire. TCRdb retrieved this table from immuneACCESS and kept in-frame rearrangements only. Not all clones are present; in checked studies, unresolved V genes account for under half, and no reason is known for the remainder. That table gives V, J and clone size, and the DNA gave D and trimming. The sample has more than 250,000 clones on record, less than 30% of them singletons. The ten biggest clones cover 0.012% of the sample.

The sample consisted of naive CD4+ T cells from blood. The sample's cell subset or site label is to be understood as: true naive CD4+ T cells. The V and J segments used are TRBV6-1 and TRBJ2-5; the D gene is perhaps TRBD1, on 6 matching bases. This TCR was recovered from a woman under 40 with type 1 diabetes. The CDR3: CASGWTVQETQYF. The nucleotide sequence reads TGTGCCAGCGGCTGGACAGTACAAGAGACCCAGTACTTC.